This TCR beta chain was recovered during a study of Graves' ophthalmopathy and Graves' hyperthyroidism. Whole-study findings and limits: From stable hyperthyroidism, ophthalmopathy was separated by a 13-signature model with roughly 89% sensitivity and less than 82% specificity.

The length of the CDR3 is 13 residues. Looked up from germline, CDR1 is MNHNS and CDR2 is SASEGT. The V gene lost 6 bases and the J gene lost 1 base, with 9 bases spanning the gap. This clonotype has ten or more counts. Its specificity is unknown. TCR beta CDR3 amplification used RNA transcripts. An initial RT-PCR round employing HTBI primers preceded a second-round multiplex PCR. Via MiXCR, TCRdb re-called the multiplex PCR reads, giving one row per CDR3 protein. The sample includes hundreds of thousands of distinct CDR3 sequences, over 20% of them seen just once. V is TRBV6-1 and J is TRBJ1-1; no clear D gene. Input material: peripheral blood. The sequence was collected from a woman under 30 with stable Graves' hyperthyroidism. Some clones in this sample may be carry-over from other donors' samples. The CDR3 bases are TGTGCCAGCAGCCGCACTGCGAACACTGAAGCTTTCTTT. Translated: CASSRTANTEAFF.